A single sample is the source of the 17 T cell receptor beta chains below, sequenced in a study of blood T cell repertoires in COVID-19. Measured with immunoSEQ multiplex PCR; TCRdb has only the in-frame clones, and not every one. Among about 98,000 clones listed, roughly 86% were seen once. What was sequenced was peripheral blood. The receptors come from a man in his fifties with acute or convalescent COVID-19.

This clone was detected only once. The J gene is TRBJ2-7, the V gene TRBV4-1; TRBD2 matches at 8 bases. V gave up 4 bases and J gave up 1 base; unmatched junction bases: 9. Germline V CDR1 and CDR2: MGHRA, YSYEKL. The CDR3 consists of 16 residues. The DNA of the CDR3 is TGCGCCAGCAGCCTTGCAATTAGCGGGAAGTCCTACGAGCAGTACTTC. Translation gives CASSLAISGKSYEQYF.

V gene TRBV12-3 or TRBV12-4 combines with J gene TRBJ1-2; no clear D. The CDR3 length is 11 residues. Trimming left V 6 bases short and J 8 bases short, with 10 bases between. The DNA of the CDR3 is TGTGCCAGCAGGTCCACGGGGGGCTACACCTTC. This sequence encodes CASRSTGGYTF.

This rearrangement joins TRBV11-2 to TRBJ2-1; the D gene is possibly TRBD2 (6 bases). The V end lost 7 bases, the J end lost 6 bases, and 16 bases lay between the germline ends. The CDR3 has 14 residues. The germline V gene encodes CDR1 SGHAT and CDR2 FQNNGV. CDR3 residues: CASKVAGRSNEQFF. For the CDR3, the DNA is TGTGCCAGCAAAGTGGCGGGAAGGAGCAATGAGCAGTTCTTC.

The rearrangement uses TRBV30 and TRBJ1-5, with TRBD1 as a possible D gene (6 bases). The V gene lost 0 bases and the J gene lost 2 bases, with 14 bases spanning the gap. CDR3 length equals 16 residues. From germline, CDR1 is GTSNPN and CDR2 SVGIG (reference sequence). CDR3 DNA sequence: TGTGCCTGGAGTGTACGGCAGGGGACGGGCAATCAGCCCCAGCATTTT. Translating it yields CAWSVRQGTGNQPQHF.

This sequence joins TRBV3-1 (or the pseudogene TRBV3-2) and TRBJ2-7, with D unclear. With 1 base removed from V and 0 bases from J, the gap between germline ends came to 13 bases. The germline V gene encodes CDR1 LGHDT and CDR2 YNNKEL (reference sequence). The CDR3 contains 16 residues. The CDR3 here is CASSQVPSVISYEQYF. The CDR3 nucleotides are TGTGCCAGCAGCCAAGTTCCCAGCGTCATCTCCTACGAGCAGTACTTC.

This clone turned up a few times. This chain links TRBV6-5 with TRBJ2-3; D gene uncertain. V was shortened by 5 bases and J by 0 bases, with 9 bases between the two germline ends. CDR3 length: 14 residues. Germline CDR1 MNHEY, CDR2 SVGAGI. CDR3 residues: CASSLSASTDTQYF. In DNA form, the CDR3 reads TGTGCCAGCAGTCTCAGCGCTAGCACAGATACGCAGTATTTT.

This clone was counted once. Germline is not matched at one junction end, which may reflect a read error. This sequence joins TRBV5-6 and TRBJ2-1; perhaps TRBD2 as D (6 bases). Germline lookup yields CDR1 SGHDT and CDR2 YYEEEE. The CDR3 spans 14 residues. In nucleotides, the CDR3 is TGTGCCAGCAGCTTGGGTCCCTTAGTGGGGGACTCACTCTTC. Residues: CASSLGPLVGDSLF. Based on the CDR3 plus reference TRBV5-6 and TRBJ2-1, the full variable domain is DAGVTQSPTHLIKTRGQQVTLRCSPKSGHDTVSWYQQALGQGPQFIFQYYEEEERQRGNFPDRFSGHQFPNYSSELNVNALLLGDSALYLCASSLGPLVGDSLFGPGTRLTVL.

V gene TRBV6-5 combines with J gene TRBJ1-1; D is unresolved. The CDR3 has 14 residues. V was shortened by 8 bases and J by 0 bases, with 13 bases between the two germline ends. Germline loops: CDR1 MNHEY, CDR2 SVGAGI. The CDR3 nucleotides read TGTGCCAGCGCCCCGGGTATGATGAACACTGAAGCTTTCTTT. Its translation: CASAPGMMNTEAFF.

The chain recombines TRBV10-2 with TRBJ2-2; 7 bases map to TRBD1. Germline lookup yields CDR1 WSHSY and CDR2 SAAADI. The CDR3 extends over 15 amino acids. J gave up 3 bases and V 6 bases, and 7 bases lay outside the gene matches. Here the CDR3 DNA reads TGCGCCAGCAGCAATTCAGGGGGAGACACCGGGGAGCTGTTTTTT. Translating gives CASSNSGGDTGELFF.

The CDR3 DNA reads as TGTGCCACCAGTGATCCTGACAGGAGACAGGGGCAAGATGGCTACACCTTC. This codes for CATSDPDRRQGQDGYTF. The chain combines TRBV24-1 with TRBJ1-2; 8 bases fit TRBD1. Losses at the gene ends were 3 bases for V and 6 bases for J; bases not matched to a gene: 14. The CDR3 runs 17 residues. Germline CDR1 and CDR2: KGHDR and SFDVKD.

In this sample, this clone turned up once. The chain has TRBV21-1 and TRBJ1-2. TRBV21-1 is a pseudogene segment. The length of the CDR3 is 17 residues. The DNA for the CDR3 is TGTGCCAGCACCAAACTCGCGGGGGCTCCAGAACACTATGGCTACACCTTC. Its translation: CASTKLAGAPEHYGYTF.

The chain combines TRBV7-9 with TRBJ2-7; a possible D gene is TRBD1 (6 bases). The CDR3 contains 13 residues. V shed 8 bases and J shed 2 bases, with 13 bases lying between them. Germline CDR1 is SEHNR and CDR2 is FQNEAQ (reference sequence). The CDR3 is CASLAGTTYEQYF. The CDR3 coding sequence is TGTGCCAGCTTAGCCGGGACAACCTACGAGCAGTACTTC.

V usage is TRBV5-5 and J usage is TRBJ2-3; 8 positions match TRBD1. The CDR3 sequence is 14 residues long. CDR1 SGHKS and CDR2 YYEKEE come from the germline V gene (reference sequence). Losses at the gene ends were 2 bases for V and 4 bases for J; bases not matched to a gene: 3. The CDR3 DNA is TGTGCCAGCAGCTTAGGGACAGGTCCAGATACGCAGTATTTT. This codes for CASSLGTGPDTQYF.

The V gene is TRBV19, the J gene TRBJ2-3, with 8 bases aligning to TRBD1. Looked up from germline, CDR1 is LNHDA and CDR2 is SQIVND (reference sequence). J gave up 1 base and V 6 bases, and 6 bases lay outside the gene matches. The CDR3 sequence is 15 residues long. In DNA form, the CDR3 reads TGTGCCAGTAGAGGACAGGGACGGGGCACAGATACGCAGTATTTT. As protein: CASRGQGRGTDTQYF.

The chain uses TRBV19 and TRBJ1-1; TRBD1 agrees at 8 bases. The germline CDR1 and CDR2 sequences are LNHDA and SQIVND (reference sequence). The CDR3 extends over 14 amino acids. V lost 6 bases, J lost 5 bases, and 8 bases stayed unmatched. This CDR3 is CASRIGTGGTEAFF. CDR3 DNA sequence: TGTGCCAGTAGGATTGGGACAGGAGGGACTGAAGCTTTCTTT.

The V gene is TRBV18, the J gene TRBJ2-1; 8 bases agree with TRBD1. Germline V gene data show CDR1 as KGHSH and CDR2 as LQKENI. The CDR3 extends over 15 amino acids. Trimming took 3 bases from V and 9 from J; bases not matched to a gene: 10. In DNA, the CDR3 is TGTGCCAGCTCACCGCAGGGACAGGTAGGGGGTGAGCAGTTCTTC. Translation: CASSPQGQVGGEQFF.

As to this clone: The junction differs from germline at one of its ends, possibly a read error. The V gene is TRBV6-5, the J gene TRBJ2-7, with D possibly TRBD2 on 5 matching bases. The CDR3 is made up of 16 amino acids. Germline V gene data show CDR1 as MNHEY and CDR2 as SVGAGI. The CDR3 DNA is TGTGCCAGCAATTACCCGAGAAGGGAGACAACCTACGAGCAGTACTTC. Residues: CASNYPRRETTYEQYF.